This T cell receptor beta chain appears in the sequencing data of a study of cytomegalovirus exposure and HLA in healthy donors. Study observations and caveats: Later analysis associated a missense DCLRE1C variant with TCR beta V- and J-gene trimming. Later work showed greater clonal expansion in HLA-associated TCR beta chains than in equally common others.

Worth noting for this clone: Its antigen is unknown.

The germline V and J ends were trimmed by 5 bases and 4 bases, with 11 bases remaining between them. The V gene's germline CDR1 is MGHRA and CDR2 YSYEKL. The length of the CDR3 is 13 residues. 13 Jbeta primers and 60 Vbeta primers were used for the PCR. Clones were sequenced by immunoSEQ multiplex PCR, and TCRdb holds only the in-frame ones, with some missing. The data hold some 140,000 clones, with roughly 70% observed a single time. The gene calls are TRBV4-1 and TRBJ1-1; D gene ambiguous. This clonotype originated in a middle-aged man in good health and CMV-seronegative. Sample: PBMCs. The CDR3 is CASSFIEGTEAFF. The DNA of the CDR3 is TGCGCCAGCAGCTTTATTGAGGGCACTGAAGCTTTCTTT.